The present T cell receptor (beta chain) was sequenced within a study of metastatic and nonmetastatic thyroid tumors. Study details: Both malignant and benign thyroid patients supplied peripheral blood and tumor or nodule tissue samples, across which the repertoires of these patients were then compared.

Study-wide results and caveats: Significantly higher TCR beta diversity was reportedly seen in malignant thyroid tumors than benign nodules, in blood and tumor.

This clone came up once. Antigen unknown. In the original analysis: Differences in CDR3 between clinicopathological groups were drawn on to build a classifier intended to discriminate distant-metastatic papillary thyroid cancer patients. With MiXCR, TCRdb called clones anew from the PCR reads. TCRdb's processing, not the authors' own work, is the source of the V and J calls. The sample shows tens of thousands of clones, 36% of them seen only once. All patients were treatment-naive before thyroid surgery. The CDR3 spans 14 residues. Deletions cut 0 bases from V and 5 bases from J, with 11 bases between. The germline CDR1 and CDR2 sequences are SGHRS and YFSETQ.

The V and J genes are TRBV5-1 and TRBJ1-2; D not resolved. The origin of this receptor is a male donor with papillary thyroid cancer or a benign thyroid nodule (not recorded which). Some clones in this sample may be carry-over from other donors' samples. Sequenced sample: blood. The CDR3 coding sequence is TGCGCCAGCAGCTTGGCAGTGACGCCTTATGGCTACACCTTC. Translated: CASSLAVTPYGYTF.